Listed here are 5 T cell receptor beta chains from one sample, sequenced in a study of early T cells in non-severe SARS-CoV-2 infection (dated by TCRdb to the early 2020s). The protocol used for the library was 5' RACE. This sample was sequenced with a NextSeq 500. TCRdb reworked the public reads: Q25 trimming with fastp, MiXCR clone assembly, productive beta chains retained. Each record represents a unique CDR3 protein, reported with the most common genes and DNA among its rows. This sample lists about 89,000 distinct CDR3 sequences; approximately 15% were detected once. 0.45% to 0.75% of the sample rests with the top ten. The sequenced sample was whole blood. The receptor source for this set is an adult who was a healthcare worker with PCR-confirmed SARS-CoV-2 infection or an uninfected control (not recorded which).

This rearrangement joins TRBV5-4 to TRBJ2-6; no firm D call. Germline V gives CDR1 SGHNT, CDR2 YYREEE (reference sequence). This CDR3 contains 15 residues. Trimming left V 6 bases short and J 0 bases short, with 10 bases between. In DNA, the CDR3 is TGTGCCAGCAAGGCTACTTCCTCTGGGGCCAACGTCCTGACTTTC. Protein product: CASKATSSGANVLTF. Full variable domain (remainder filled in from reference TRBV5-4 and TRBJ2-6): ETGVTQSPTHLIKTRGQQVTLRCSSQSGHNTVSWYQQALGQGPQFIFQYYREEENGRGNFPPRFSGLQFPNYSSELNVNALELDDSALYLCASKATSSGANVLTFGAGSRLTVL.

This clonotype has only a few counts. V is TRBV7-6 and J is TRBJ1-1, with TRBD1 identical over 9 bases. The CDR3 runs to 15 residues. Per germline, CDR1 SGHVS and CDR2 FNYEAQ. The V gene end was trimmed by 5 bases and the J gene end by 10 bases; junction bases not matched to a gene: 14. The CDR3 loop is CASSPSGTGIFGAFF. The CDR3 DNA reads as TGTGCCAGCAGCCCGAGTGGGACAGGGATTTTTGGAGCTTTCTTT.

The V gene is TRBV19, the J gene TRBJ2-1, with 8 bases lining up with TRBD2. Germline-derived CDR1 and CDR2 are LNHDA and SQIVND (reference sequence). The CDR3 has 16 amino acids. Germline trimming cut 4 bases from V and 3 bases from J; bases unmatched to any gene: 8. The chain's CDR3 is CASSTRTSQYYNEQFF. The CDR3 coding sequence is TGTGCCAGTAGTACCCGGACTAGCCAGTACTACAATGAGCAGTTCTTC.

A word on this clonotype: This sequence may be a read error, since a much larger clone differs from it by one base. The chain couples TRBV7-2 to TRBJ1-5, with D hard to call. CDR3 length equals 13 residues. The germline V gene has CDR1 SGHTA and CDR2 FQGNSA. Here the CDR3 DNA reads TGTGTCAGCAGCCCAGACAGCAATCAGCCCCAGCATTTT. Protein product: CVSSPDSNQPQHF.

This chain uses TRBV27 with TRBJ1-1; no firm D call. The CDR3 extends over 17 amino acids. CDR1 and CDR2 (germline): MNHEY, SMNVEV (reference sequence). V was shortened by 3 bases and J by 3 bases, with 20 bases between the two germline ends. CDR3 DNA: TGTGCCAGCAGTTTCCGATTGAGGAACGGTGTGTACACTGAAGCTTTCTTT. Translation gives CASSFRLRNGVYTEAFF.